These T cell receptor beta chains were read from a single sample in a study of cytomegalovirus exposure and HLA in healthy donors. The repertoire was sequenced with immunoSEQ multiplex PCR; TCRdb's copy has only in-frame clones and lacks some. This table holds 55,000 to 80,000 clones, 75% found once. Sequencing was done on a sample of PBMCs. The receptors were gathered from a woman aged 40 to 50 in good health and CMV-seropositive. Both conserved end residues are part of each CDR3. D genes are given only for firm matches. Size is omitted from some rows. Given values are once, few, many or a class for expanded clones.

clone_size	j_call	d_call	v_call	cdr3_aa	cdr3_nt
NA	TRBJ1-1	TRBD1	TRBV6-4	CASSNTNRGYTEAFF	TGTGCCAGCAGTAACACGAACAGGGGATACACTGAAGCTTTCTTT
NA	TRBJ2-7	TRBD2	TRBV28	CASSLAGETYEQYF	TGTGCCAGCAGCCTAGCGGGGGAAACCTACGAGCAGTACTTC
NA	TRBJ1-1	NA	TRBV14	CASSQDARARAFF	TGTGCCAGCAGCCAAGATGCCAGGGCCAGAGCTTTCTTT
NA	TRBJ1-2	NA	TRBV11-2	CASSLDSSQHYGYTF	TGTGCCAGCAGCTTAGATTCTTCACAGCACTATGGCTACACCTTC
NA	TRBJ1-2	NA	TRBV19	CASRLREGNGYTF	TGTGCCAGTAGACTCCGGGAGGGGAATGGCTACACCTTC
few	TRBJ2-1	NA	TRBV7-2	CASSSRAPMSSYNEQFF	TGTGCCAGCAGCTCGCGGGCTCCTATGAGCTCCTACAATGAGCAGTTCTTC
NA	TRBJ1-1	NA	TRBV7-9	CSSSSSGSEAFF	TGTTCCAGCAGCTCTTCGGGGTCTGAAGCTTTCTTT
NA	TRBJ1-2	TRBD1	TRBV7-8	CASSLAGTARTGSIYGYTF	TGTGCCAGCAGCTTAGCTGGGACAGCCCGAACGGGTAGTATCTATGGCTACACCTTC
NA	TRBJ2-7	NA	TRBV29-1	CSAATGTSYEQYF	TGCAGCGCCGCGACAGGAACCTCCTACGAGCAGTACTTC
NA	TRBJ1-2	TRBD1	TRBV27	CASSSGQGRHGYTF	TGTGCCAGCAGTTCCGGACAGGGGAGACATGGCTACACCTTC
NA	TRBJ2-1	TRBD2	TRBV19	CASTAGGPDEQFF	TGTGCCAGTACAGCGGGGGGGCCGGATGAGCAGTTCTTC
NA	TRBJ1-2	TRBD1	TRBV5-4	CASTSDRPITQGYGYTF	TGTGCCAGCACCTCGGACAGGCCGATTACCCAGGGCTATGGCTACACCTTC
few	TRBJ2-7	NA	TRBV5-4	CASSPGTLSSYEQYF	TGTGCCAGCAGCCCTGGGACACTAAGCTCCTACGAGCAGTACTTC
NA	TRBJ1-2	TRBD1	TRBV28	CATQGIYGYTF	TGTGCCACACAGGGGATCTATGGCTACACCTTC
few	TRBJ1-2	NA	TRBV9	CASSVDARQIYGYTF	TGTGCCAGCAGCGTAGACGCCCGACAGATCTATGGCTACACCTTC
NA	TRBJ2-6	TRBD1	TRBV27	CASATGDGANVLTF	TGTGCCAGTGCTACAGGGGACGGGGCCAACGTCCTGACTTTC
NA	TRBJ2-3	TRBD2	TRBV15	CATSRGAGGDTDTQYF	TGTGCCACCAGCAGAGGAGCGGGGGGAGACACAGATACGCAGTATTTT
NA	TRBJ1-3	NA	TRBV30	CAWSEGDPTIYF	TGTGCCTGGAGTGAGGGAGACCCCACCATATATTTT
NA	TRBJ1-2	NA	TRBV9	CASSVGGRERASYGYTF	TGTGCCAGCAGCGTAGGGGGGCGGGAGAGGGCGAGCTATGGCTACACCTTC
NA	TRBJ1-2	TRBD1	TRBV15	CATSGGQGRGYTF	TGTGCCACCAGTGGGGGACAGGGCCGCGGCTACACCTTC
NA	TRBJ2-1	TRBD1	TRBV9	CASNSGTDNEQFF	TGTGCCAGCAACTCCGGGACAGACAATGAGCAGTTCTTC
NA	TRBJ1-1	NA	TRBV30	CAWSVGSTEAFF	TGTGCCTGGAGTGTGGGGAGTACTGAAGCTTTCTTT
NA	TRBJ1-2	NA	TRBV30	CAWRGEGPYGYTF	TGTGCCTGGAGGGGGGAGGGTCCCTACGGCTACACCTTC
NA	TRBJ1-4	NA	TRBV2	CASDKDSEKLFF	TGTGCCAGCGACAAGGATTCTGAAAAACTGTTTTTT
NA	TRBJ1-2	TRBD1	TRBV19	CASSMTGALSNYGYTF	TGTGCCAGTAGTATGACAGGGGCGCTCTCTAACTATGGCTACACCTTC
NA	TRBJ2-2	NA	TRBV5-1	CASSLMTPGELFF	TGCGCCAGCAGCTTGATGACTCCCGGGGAGCTGTTTTTT
NA	TRBJ1-1	NA	TRBV7-6	CASSLASAAANRQNRGTEAFF	TGTGCCAGCAGCTTAGCAAGCGCCGCCGCAAATAGACAGAACCGGGGGACTGAAGCTTTCTTT
NA	TRBJ1-2	TRBD1	TRBV5-1	CASSRDRGYGYTF	TGCGCCAGCAGTCGGGACAGGGGCTATGGCTACACCTTC
once	TRBJ2-7	TRBD1	TRBV18	CASSPGTAYEQYF	TGTGCCAGCTCACCCGGGACAGCATACGAGCAGTACTTC
NA	TRBJ1-1	NA	TRBV15	CATSRVGAGTEAFF	TGTGCCACCAGCAGAGTGGGGGCTGGGACTGAAGCTTTCTTT
NA	TRBJ2-2	TRBD2	TRBV5-8	CASSTLSSLAGRNTGELFF	TGTGCCAGCAGCACTCTCTCTTCACTAGCGGGACGTAACACCGGGGAGCTGTTTTTT
few	TRBJ1-1	NA	TRBV5-5	CASSLAQTEAFF	TGTGCCAGCAGCTTGGCCCAGACTGAAGCTTTCTTT
NA	TRBJ2-1	NA	TRBV4-1	CASSQSLTYNEQFF	TGCGCCAGCAGCCAAAGCCTAACTTACAATGAGCAGTTCTTC
NA	TRBJ2-7	NA	TRBV30	CAWSVVYEQYF	TGTGCCTGGAGTGTCGTTTACGAGCAGTACTTC
NA	TRBJ2-6	NA	TRBV19	CASTVSGANVLTF	TGTGCCAGTACCGTCTCTGGGGCCAACGTCCTGACTTTC
once	TRBJ2-2	TRBD1	TRBV13	CASSFSDRGRTGELFF	TGTGCCAGCAGCTTCTCCGACAGGGGGCGAACCGGGGAGCTGTTTTTT
NA	TRBJ1-3	NA	TRBV7-9	CASSLGRRFSGNTIYF	TGTGCCAGCAGCTTAGGGAGAAGATTCTCTGGAAACACCATATATTTT
few	TRBJ2-7	TRBD1	TRBV6-6	CATSDRVYEQYF	TGTGCCACCTCGGACAGGGTCTACGAGCAGTACTTC
few	TRBJ2-1	TRBD2	TRBV4-1	CASSQTALAGLREQFF	TGCGCCAGCAGCCAAACAGCACTAGCGGGGCTGCGTGAGCAGTTCTTC
NA	TRBJ1-3	TRBD1	TRBV6-1	CASSPGGHTIYF	TGTGCCAGCAGCCCAGGGGGGCACACCATATATTTT
few	TRBJ2-3	TRBD2	TRBV10-3	CANGGAADTQYF	TGTGCCAACGGGGGGGCCGCAGATACGCAGTATTTT
once	TRBJ2-2	TRBD1	TRBV9	CASSEGQGANTGELFF	TGTGCCAGCAGCGAGGGACAGGGAGCGAACACCGGGGAGCTGTTTTTT
NA	TRBJ2-1	TRBD2	TRBV9	CASSPSGSSDNEQFF	TGTGCCAGCAGCCCTAGCGGGTCTTCCGACAATGAGCAGTTCTTC
NA	TRBJ2-1	TRBD1	TRBV29-1	CSVGQIYNEQFF	TGCAGCGTGGGACAGATATACAATGAGCAGTTCTTC
NA	TRBJ2-3	TRBD2	TRBV4-2	CASSQERLAGGDTQYF	TGTGCCAGCAGCCAAGAAAGACTAGCGGGGGGAGATACGCAGTATTTT
once	TRBJ2-2	NA	TRBV21-1	CASSKVSGNGAGELFF	TGTGCCAGCAGCAAAGTTTCCGGGAATGGAGCCGGGGAGCTGTTTTTT
NA	TRBJ2-7	NA	TRBV11-2	CASSLVPRAGEQYF	TGTGCCAGCAGCTTAGTCCCCCGCGCGGGAGAGCAGTACTTC
NA	TRBJ2-6	NA	TRBV7-9	CASSPGGGANVLTF	TGTGCCAGCAGCCCAGGTGGCGGGGCCAACGTCCTGACTTTC
NA	TRBJ1-3	TRBD1	TRBV5-4	CASSFRQGNVGNTIYF	TGTGCCAGCAGCTTCCGACAGGGGAACGTTGGAAACACCATATATTTT
NA	TRBJ1-5	NA	TRBV7-8	CASSPEGGSPQHF	TGTGCCAGCAGCCCTGAGGGAGGTTCGCCCCAGCATTTT
NA	TRBJ2-2	TRBD1	TRBV30	CAWSKPGTAGGELFF	TGTGCCTGGAGCAAACCCGGGACAGCCGGCGGGGAGCTGTTTTTT